The 18 T cell receptor beta chains presented below share a single source sample, sequenced in a study of OX40 agonist ivuxolimab in advanced cancers. Measured with immunoSEQ multiplex PCR; TCRdb has only the in-frame clones, and not every one. Here the sample spans 75,000 to 85,000 clones, roughly 84% being singletons. Sequenced here: CD4+ or CD8+ T cells sorted from blood, sampled in a trial of the OX40 agonist ivuxolimab. The receptors come from an adult with an advanced solid tumor such as melanoma, head and neck, liver or kidney cancer.

The rearrangement uses TRBV5-4 and TRBJ2-3, with 10 bases lining up with TRBD2. This CDR3 has 15 amino acids. Germline values: CDR1 SGHNT, CDR2 YYREEE (reference sequence). DNA for the CDR3: TGTGTACAATCTAGCGGGAGAGGGGGCACAGATACGCAGTATTTT. Protein product: CVQSSGRGGTDTQYF.

The chain couples TRBV7-8 to TRBJ1-1; D remains unclear. Deletions cut 7 bases from V and 11 bases from J, with 20 bases between. In germline, CDR1 is SGHVS, CDR2 FQNEAQ. This CDR3 spans 13 amino acids. CDR3 residues: CASTFLVPRRAFF. Here the CDR3 DNA reads TGTGCCAGCACCTTCTTAGTACCCCGGAGGGCTTTCTTT.

The V call is TRBV15, the J call TRBJ1-4; unclear D gene. The CDR3 runs to 15 residues. Germline V lookup: CDR1 LNHNV, CDR2 YYDKDF (reference sequence). V lost 1 base, J lost 6 bases, and 12 bases lay in between. CDR3 nucleotides: TGTGCCACCAGCAGAGTAGGCTTATCTTATGAAAAACTGTTTTTT. As protein: CATSRVGLSYEKLFF.

The V call is TRBV5-1, the J call TRBJ1-2; 7 bases match TRBD1. From germline, CDR1 is SGHRS and CDR2 YFSETQ. V lost 2 bases, J lost 6 bases, and 4 bases stayed unmatched. The CDR3 extends over 13 amino acids. Here the CDR3 DNA reads TGCGCCAGCAGCTTCTCAGGGGGGGATGGCTACACCTTC. As protein: CASSFSGGDGYTF.

The chain links TRBV15 to TRBJ2-5; 8 nucleotides align to TRBD1. Per the germline V gene, CDR1 is LNHNV and CDR2 is YYDKDF (reference sequence). Trimming at V came to 2 bases and at J to 3 bases, leaving 8 bases not matched to a gene. The CDR3 extends over 16 amino acids. CDR3 amino acids: CATSRSHRGVEETQYF. Here the CDR3 DNA reads TGTGCCACCAGCAGAAGTCACAGGGGGGTTGAAGAGACCCAGTACTTC.

The chain joins TRBV12-2 to TRBJ2-7; the table's D call TRBD2 went unverified against the DNA. TRBV12-2 is designated a pseudogene. The CDR3 is 16 amino acids. CDR3 bases: TGTGCAAGTCGCTTAAAGGATAGCGGGAGAATCTACGAGCAGTACTTC. Residues: CASRLKDSGRIYEQYF.

This rearrangement joins TRBV19 to TRBJ1-1, with TRBD1 matching 7 bases. Germline-derived CDR1 and CDR2 are LNHDA and SQIVND (reference sequence). This CDR3 has 14 residues. Unmatched junction bases numbered 3, after V lost 4 bases and J lost 1 base. The CDR3 spells CASSTRTGNTEAFF. The CDR3 bases are TGTGCCAGTAGTACCCGGACAGGGAACACTGAAGCTTTCTTT.

V usage is TRBV2 and J usage is TRBJ1-5; weak D call: TRBD1 (5 bases). Trimming shortened V by 5 bases and J by 4 bases, and 12 bases separated the two germline ends. Germline V gene data show CDR1 as SNHLY and CDR2 as FYNNEI. This CDR3 spans 14 amino acids. CDR3 loop: CASSFTGGNQPQHF. The CDR3 DNA reads TGTGCCAGCAGTTTTACCGGGGGTAATCAGCCCCAGCATTTT.

This clone has only one observation. The J gene is TRBJ1-5, the V gene TRBV5-6; TRBD1 matches 12 bases. This CDR3 is 15 amino acids long. Germline CDR1 reads SGHDT; CDR2 reads YYEEEE. The V and J ends lost 5 bases and 6 bases, in that order; junction bases with no gene match: 6. CDR3: CASSSGTGGGQPQHF. As DNA, the CDR3 is TGTGCCAGCAGTTCCGGGACAGGGGGCGGTCAGCCCCAGCATTTT.

The chain recombines TRBV5-1 with TRBJ1-1; possibly TRBD1 for D (5 bases). Germline lookup yields CDR1 SGHRS and CDR2 YFSETQ. This CDR3 spans 14 amino acids. V was clipped by 4 bases and J by 0 bases, with 10 bases between them. The CDR3 sequence: CASSNQGMNTEAFF. CDR3 in DNA: TGCGCCAGCAGCAACCAGGGCATGAACACTGAAGCTTTCTTT.

The chain links TRBV9 to TRBJ1-2; 8 bases align to TRBD1. Germline values: CDR1 SGDLS, CDR2 YYNGEE. The CDR3 loop spans 12 amino acids. V shed 3 bases and J 7 bases; nucleotides not matched to a gene: 2. Here the CDR3 DNA reads TGTGCCAGCAGCGGTGACAGGGGTGGCTACACCTTC. Encoded protein: CASSGDRGGYTF.

The rearrangement uses TRBV25-1 and TRBJ2-7; D is perhaps TRBD1 (6 bases). V lost 4 bases and J lost 6, with 16 bases in between. CDR3 length: 14 residues. In germline, CDR1 is MGHDK, CDR2 SYGVNS. Here the CDR3 reads CASSGWTDASEQYF. CDR3 DNA: TGTGCCAGCAGTGGATGGACAGACGCGTCCGAGCAGTACTTC.

DNA of the CDR3: TGTGCCAGCAGCGCCGGGTTGGGGTGGTACTATGGCTACACCTTC. Translating it yields CASSAGLGWYYGYTF. This chain links TRBV2 with TRBJ1-2; D is unclear. There are 15 residues in the CDR3. Germline assignment: CDR1 SNHLY and CDR2 FYNNEI. The V gene lost 6 bases and the J gene lost 3 bases, with 17 bases spanning the gap. Full variable domain (remainder filled in from reference TRBV2 and TRBJ1-2): EPEVTQTPSHQVTQMGQEVILRCVPISNHLYFYWYRQILGQKVEFLVSFYNNEISEKSEIFDDQFSVERPDGSNFTLKIRSTKLEDSAMYFCASSAGLGWYYGYTFGSGTRLTVV.

The rearrangement joins TRBV27 to TRBJ2-1; 7 bases line up with TRBD2. The CDR3 sequence is 16 residues long. Germline values: CDR1 MNHEY, CDR2 SMNVEV (reference sequence). V was clipped by 0 bases and J by 6 bases; unmatched bases: 8. The CDR3 nucleotides are TGTGCCAGCAGTTTATCGCTTGGGGGAGGGCCCAATGAGCAGTTCTTC. This translates into CASSLSLGGGPNEQFF.

This chain uses TRBV6-5 with TRBJ2-1; D is unclear. V shed 0 bases and J shed 2 bases, with 11 bases lying between them. The V gene's germline CDR1 is MNHEY and CDR2 SVGAGI. The CDR3 sequence is 16 residues long. CDR3 residues: CASSYSSQATYNEQFF. CDR3 bases: TGTGCCAGCAGTTACTCGTCCCAGGCCACCTACAATGAGCAGTTCTTC.

V is TRBV5-1 and J is TRBJ2-5, with D maybe TRBD2 (6 bases). CDR3 size: 15 residues. V dropped 0 bases and J dropped 4 bases, with 13 bases sitting between them. From germline, CDR1 is SGHRS and CDR2 YFSETQ. The CDR3 DNA reads TGCGCCAGCAGCTTGGCCTCGGTGGAGGGAGAGACCCAGTACTTC. Its translation is CASSLASVEGETQYF.

The CDR3, as DNA: TGTGCCACCAGGACTAGCGGGGCATACTACGAGCAGTACTTC. As protein: CATRTSGAYYEQYF. The genes are TRBV28 and TRBJ2-7, with TRBD2 matching over 12 bases. Germline lookup yields CDR1 MDHEN and CDR2 SYDVKM. The CDR3 totals 14 residues. The junction had 7 bases not matched to a gene; V was cut back by 10 bases and J by 3 bases. The entire variable domain, with the rest obtained from reference TRBV28 and TRBJ2-7, is as follows: DVKVTQSSRYLVKRTGEKVFLECVQDMDHENMFWYRQDPGLGLRLIYFSYDVKMKEKGDIPEGYSVSREKKERFSLILESASTNQTSMYLCATRTSGAYYEQYFGPGTRLTVT.

In this sample, this clone turned up a few times. The chain carries TRBV5-6 and TRBJ1-4; unclear D gene. The CDR3 sequence is 14 residues long. V gave up 2 bases and J gave up 2 bases, with 7 bases separating them. The germline gives CDR1 SGHDT, CDR2 YYEEEE. CDR3 in amino acids: CASSLTGTNEKLFF. CDR3 nucleotides: TGTGCCAGCAGCTTAACCGGGACTAATGAAAAACTGTTTTTT.